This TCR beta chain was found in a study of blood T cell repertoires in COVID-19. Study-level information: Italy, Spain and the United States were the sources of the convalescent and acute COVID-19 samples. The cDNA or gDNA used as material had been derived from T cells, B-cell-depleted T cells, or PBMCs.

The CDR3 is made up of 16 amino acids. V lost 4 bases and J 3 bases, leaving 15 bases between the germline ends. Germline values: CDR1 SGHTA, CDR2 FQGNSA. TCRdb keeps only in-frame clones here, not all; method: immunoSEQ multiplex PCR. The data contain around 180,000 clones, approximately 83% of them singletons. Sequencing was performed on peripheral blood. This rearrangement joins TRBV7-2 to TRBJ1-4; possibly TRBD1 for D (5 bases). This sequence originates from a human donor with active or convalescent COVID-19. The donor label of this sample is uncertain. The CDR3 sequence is CASSSGRRGANEKLFF. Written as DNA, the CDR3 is TGTGCCAGCAGCTCGGGGAGGAGGGGTGCTAATGAAAAACTGTTTTTT.